The 21 T cell receptor beta chains in this list originate from one sample, sequenced in a study of T-cell memory formation after mild COVID-19. MiXCR, applied by TCRdb to the 5' RACE reads, yields one record per CDR3 protein. The data contain hundreds of thousands of distinct CDR3 sequences, 20% of them singletons. Source material: PBMCs or a T cell subset sorted from them (not recorded which). These receptors were obtained from an adult woman who had mild COVID-19 (a few samples of this study predate the infection). Cell type and time point are not known.

This clonotype was counted only a few times. V is TRBV7-2 and J is TRBJ2-3; 9 bases map to TRBD2. Germline V gene sequence: CDR1 SGHTA, CDR2 FQGNSA. This CDR3 is built from 16 residues. V was pared by 2 bases and J by 3 bases, with 6 bases of the junction left unmatched. CDR3 coding DNA: TGTGCCAGCAGCTTATACGGGCTAGCGGGGACAGATACGCAGTATTTT. Its translation is CASSLYGLAGTDTQYF.

The chain has TRBV11-2 and TRBJ2-1, with D perhaps TRBD1 (6 bases). The V gene's germline CDR1 is SGHAT and CDR2 FQNNGV. The V and J ends lost 5 bases and 3 bases respectively, with 17 bases between them. The CDR3 loop spans 16 amino acids. Here the CDR3 DNA reads TGTGCCAGCAGCCGTGATCGCAGGGGTCACTACAATGAGCAGTTCTTC. This gives the protein CASSRDRRGHYNEQFF.

V gene TRBV5-1 combines with J gene TRBJ1-2; D is possibly TRBD1 (5 bases). The CDR3 contains 17 residues. Germline V gene data show CDR1 as SGHRS and CDR2 as YFSETQ. The V gene lost 4 bases and the J gene lost 4 bases, with 23 bases spanning the gap. CDR3 bases: TGCGCCAGCAGCGCTCAAAGTACCTGGGACGCAAGCTATGGCTACACCTTC. It translates to CASSAQSTWDASYGYTF.

The chain is built from TRBV5-1 and TRBJ2-1, with 14 bases that match TRBD2. The CDR3 loop spans 15 amino acids. The trim removed 4 bases at V and 7 bases at J, leaving 4 bases unmatched. CDR1 is SGHRS and CDR2 is YFSETQ in the germline V gene. The CDR3 region is CASSAGTSGSNEQFF. The CDR3 coding sequence is TGCGCCAGCAGCGCGGGGACTAGCGGGAGTAATGAGCAGTTCTTC.

This chain joins TRBV20-1 and TRBJ1-5, with 10 bases identical to TRBD1. Trimming cost V 0 bases and J 1 base; bases outside gene matches: 18. The CDR3 consists of 21 residues. Looked up from germline, CDR1 is DFQATT and CDR2 is SNEGSKA (reference sequence). The CDR3 sequence: CSARDPTGGRGRHRSNQPQHF. CDR3 DNA: TGCAGTGCTAGAGATCCGACAGGGGGCCGCGGGCGGCATAGGAGCAATCAGCCCCAGCATTTT.

The V gene is TRBV6-5, the J gene TRBJ1-1, with D maybe TRBD1 (5 bases). V was pared by 4 bases and J by 1 base, with 10 bases between. Germline V gene data show CDR1 as MNHEY and CDR2 as SVGAGI. The CDR3 extends over 14 amino acids. CDR3 protein: CASSSAGQNTEAFF. In DNA form, the CDR3 reads TGTGCCAGCAGTTCGGCAGGGCAGAACACTGAAGCTTTCTTT.

The J gene is TRBJ1-2, the V gene TRBV6-5; maybe TRBD1 (5 bases). The CDR3 contains 13 residues. The germline gives CDR1 MNHEY, CDR2 SVGAGI. Deletions cut 5 bases from V and 2 bases from J, with 9 bases between. In DNA, the CDR3 is TGTGCCAGCAGTAAAACAGGAAACTATGGCTACACCTTC. Translated: CASSKTGNYGYTF.

The chain carries TRBV10-3 and TRBJ2-3, with a weak D call TRBD2 (6 bases). Germline V CDR1 and CDR2: ENHRY, SYGVKD. This CDR3 region has 15 residues. Trimming left V 0 bases short and J 6 bases short, with 13 bases between. The CDR3 spells CAISESMTSGDTQYF. Written as DNA, the CDR3 is TGTGCCATCAGTGAGTCGATGACTAGTGGTGATACGCAGTATTTT.

DNA for the CDR3: TGTGCCAGCAGTTACCAACAGGGCAGGGTGGAGGATGGCTACACCTTC. It specifies CASSYQQGRVEDGYTF. The rearrangement uses TRBV6-5 and TRBJ1-2, with D possibly TRBD1 on 6 matching bases. The CDR3 has 16 amino acids. Germline CDR1 and CDR2: MNHEY and SVGAGI. V lost 2 bases, J lost 6 bases, and 19 bases lay in between.

In its sample, this clonotype was seen a few times. The chain is built from TRBV6-5 and TRBJ1-1; no definite D call. CDR3 length equals 17 residues. Per the germline V gene, CDR1 is MNHEY and CDR2 is SVGAGI. Trimming shortened V by 0 bases and J by 1 base, and 15 bases separated the two germline ends. The CDR3 bases are TGTGCCAGCAGTTACTCATGGAGGGAGATCTCGAACACTGAAGCTTTCTTT. It encodes CASSYSWREISNTEAFF.

As DNA, the CDR3 is TGCAGCGACAGGGGCTTAGGAGAGACCCAGTACTTC. Translating it yields CSDRGLGETQYF. The chain links TRBV29-1 to TRBJ2-5; TRBD1 matches 7 bases. Germline CDR1 and CDR2: SQVTM and ANQGSEA. This CDR3 spans 12 amino acids. J was trimmed by 4 bases and V by 7 bases; bases with no gene match: 6.

This clonotype was counted once. The chain employs TRBV7-8 and TRBJ1-5; D unresolved. V lost 0 bases, J lost 9 bases, and 6 bases lay in between. This CDR3 is built from 12 residues. From germline, CDR1 is SGHVS and CDR2 FQNEAQ. CDR3 sequence: CASSLAASPQHF. Here the CDR3 DNA reads TGTGCCAGCAGCTTAGCGGCCTCGCCCCAGCATTTT.

This chain joins TRBV9 and TRBJ1-2; D unclear. This CDR3 region has 14 residues. The V gene's germline CDR1 is SGDLS and CDR2 YYNGEE. V gave up 0 bases and J gave up 3 bases, with 9 bases separating them. The chain's CDR3 is CASSVDGGYYGYTF. The CDR3 DNA is TGTGCCAGCAGCGTAGACGGCGGCTACTATGGCTACACCTTC.

This clonotype has a count of ten or more. V is TRBV12-3 or TRBV12-4 and J is TRBJ2-5; weak D call: TRBD2 (5 bases). Trimming shortened V by 3 bases and J by 4 bases, and 15 bases separated the two germline ends. The CDR3 is 15 amino acids. The CDR3 nucleotides read TGTGCCAGCAGTTTCTCCGGTACGGGGTTAGAGACCCAGTACTTC. This codes for CASSFSGTGLETQYF.

This clonotype appeared many times. The V call is TRBV29-1, the J call TRBJ2-5; D is unresolved. The CDR3 extends over 14 amino acids. Germline CDR1 reads SQVTM; CDR2 reads ANQGSEA. Trimming took off 6 bases at V and 7 bases at J, with 21 bases between the two ends. CDR3 nucleotide sequence: TGCAGCGTCGCCAAGGGCGGCCAAGGCGGGACCCAGTACTTC. This translates into CSVAKGGQGGTQYF.

The chain recombines TRBV7-2 with TRBJ1-4; D not resolved. Trimming left V 1 base short and J 5 bases short, with 5 bases between. This CDR3 contains 13 residues. Per germline, CDR1 SGHTA and CDR2 FQGNSA. As DNA, the CDR3 is TGTGCCAGCAGCTTAGATCCAAATGAAAAACTGTTTTTT. Protein: CASSLDPNEKLFF.

The chain joins TRBV12-3 or TRBV12-4 to TRBJ1-1; D is ambiguous. V shed 5 bases and J shed 0 bases, with 10 bases lying between them. The CDR3 is 14 amino acids. This CDR3 reads CASSARALNTEAFF. The CDR3 DNA follows: TGTGCCAGCAGTGCCCGGGCTTTGAACACTGAAGCTTTCTTT.

A few counts support this clonotype. V and J are TRBV5-5 and TRBJ2-7; perhaps TRBD2 as D (5 bases). Germline V CDR1 and CDR2: SGHKS, YYEKEE (reference sequence). V lost 2 bases and J 7 bases, leaving 10 bases between the germline ends. This CDR3 region has 12 residues. DNA for the CDR3: TGTGCCAGCAGCTTCGACTATCGGGAGCAGTACTTC. Protein product: CASSFDYREQYF.

This clonotype was seen a handful of times. The chain is built from TRBV29-1 and TRBJ2-1, with 8 bases aligning to TRBD2. Per germline, CDR1 SQVTM and CDR2 ANQGSEA. V trimming: 7 bases; J trimming: 15 bases; junction bases outside the gene matches: 11. The CDR3 is 11 residues long. The CDR3 nucleotides are TGCAGCGCCTGGTGGCGGGGGGTTCTGTTCTTC. Protein: CSAWWRGVLFF.

The chain links TRBV15 to TRBJ1-4, with TRBD1 identical over 7 bases. This CDR3 comprises 14 residues. Per the germline V gene, CDR1 is LNHNV and CDR2 is YYDKDF (reference sequence). The V and J ends lost 8 bases and 5 bases, in that order; junction bases with no gene match: 8. The CDR3 DNA sequence: TGTGCCACCGCTCCCGGGACAGAAAATGAAAAACTGTTTTTT. Residues: CATAPGTENEKLFF.

This clonotype occurred a few times. J is TRBJ1-1 and V is TRBV6-6; no clear D gene. This CDR3 has 14 amino acids. V was cut by 1 base and J by 1 base, with 7 bases left in between. The germline gives CDR1 MNHNY, CDR2 SVGAGI (reference sequence). The CDR3 sequence is CASSYFDRNTEAFF. DNA of the CDR3: TGTGCCAGCAGTTACTTTGACCGGAACACTGAAGCTTTCTTT.